A single count supports the clone carrying this T cell receptor beta chain. The sample comes from a study of CD8 T cells in Susac syndrome. TCR beta sequencing was performed on blood CD8+ and CD4+ T cells. RNA, at about 0.5 to 1 ug, was reverse transcribed with random hexamers. TCRdb recomputed calls from the immunoSEQ multiplex PCR reads with MiXCR, one row per CDR3 protein. The table has 300,000 to 350,000 distinct CDR3 sequences, about 91% seen once. What was sequenced was CD4+ T cells from PBMCs. This TCR was sampled from a human donor with multiple sclerosis.

The chain's CDR3 is CSARRRSSYNEQFF. DNA of the CDR3: TGCAGTGCTAGGCGCAGGAGCTCCTACAATGAGCAGTTCTTC. V and J are TRBV20-1 and TRBJ2-1; D not resolved. The CDR3 contains 14 residues. Germline V CDR1 and CDR2: DFQATT, SNEGSKA (reference sequence). V gave up 3 bases and J gave up 0 bases, with 9 bases separating them.